This T cell receptor beta chain was sequenced during a study of blood T cell repertoires in COVID-19. Across the whole study: Spain, Italy and the United States supplied samples that represented acute and convalescent COVID-19. T cells, B-cell-depleted T cells, or PBMCs provided the cDNA or gDNA that served as material.

Losses at the gene ends were 6 bases for V and 0 bases for J; bases not matched to a gene: 2. From germline, CDR1 is SNHLY and CDR2 FYNNEI. The CDR3 contains 13 residues. In the study's own analysis: It was from reference gene primer amplification that nucleated cell counts were estimated. TCRdb keeps only in-frame clones here, not all; method: immunoSEQ multiplex PCR. The V and J calls and the clone size are those of that table, but D and trimming were determined from the DNA. Among about 74,000 clones listed, around nine tenths were seen once. The sequence derives from a man between 65 and 85 years old with active or convalescent COVID-19. Sequencing was carried out using peripheral blood. The chain carries TRBV2 and TRBJ2-7, with TRBD2 identical over 7 bases. CDR3 region: CASRGGGSYEQYF. Written as DNA, the CDR3 is TGTGCCAGCAGGGGCGGGGGCTCCTACGAGCAGTACTTC.